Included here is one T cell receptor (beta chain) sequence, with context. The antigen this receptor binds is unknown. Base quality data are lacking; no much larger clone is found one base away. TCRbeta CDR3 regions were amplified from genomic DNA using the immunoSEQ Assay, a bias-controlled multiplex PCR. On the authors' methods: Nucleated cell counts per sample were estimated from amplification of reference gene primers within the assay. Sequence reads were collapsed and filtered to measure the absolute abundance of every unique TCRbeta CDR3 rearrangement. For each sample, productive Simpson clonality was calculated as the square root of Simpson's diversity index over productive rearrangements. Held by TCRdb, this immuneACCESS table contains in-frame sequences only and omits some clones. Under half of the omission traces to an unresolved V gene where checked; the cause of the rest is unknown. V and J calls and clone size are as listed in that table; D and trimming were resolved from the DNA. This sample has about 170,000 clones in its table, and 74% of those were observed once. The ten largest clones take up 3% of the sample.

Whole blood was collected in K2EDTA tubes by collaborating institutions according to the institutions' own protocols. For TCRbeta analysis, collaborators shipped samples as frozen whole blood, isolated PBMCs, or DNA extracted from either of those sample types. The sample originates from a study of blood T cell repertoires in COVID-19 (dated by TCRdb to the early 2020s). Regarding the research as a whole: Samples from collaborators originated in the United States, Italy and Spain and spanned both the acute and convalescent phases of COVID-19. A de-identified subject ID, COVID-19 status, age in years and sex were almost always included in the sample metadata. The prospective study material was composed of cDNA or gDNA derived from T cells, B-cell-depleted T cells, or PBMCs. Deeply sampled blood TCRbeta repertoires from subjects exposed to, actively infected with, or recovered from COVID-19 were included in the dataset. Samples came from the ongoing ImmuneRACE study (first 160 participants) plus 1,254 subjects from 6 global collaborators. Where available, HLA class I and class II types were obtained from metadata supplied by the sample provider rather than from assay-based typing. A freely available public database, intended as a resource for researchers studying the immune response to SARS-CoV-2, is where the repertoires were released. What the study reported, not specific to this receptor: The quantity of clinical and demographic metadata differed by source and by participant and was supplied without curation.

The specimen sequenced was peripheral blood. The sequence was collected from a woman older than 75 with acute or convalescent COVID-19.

The CDR3 in this case is CASRAGYGEEETQYF. The nucleotides are TGTGCCAGCAGGGCCGGTTATGGGGAGGAAGAGACCCAGTACTTC. The chain was built from TRBV28 and TRBJ2-5, with TRBD2 as a weak D call on 6 bases. V is pared back by 6 bases and J by 3 bases, with 17 bases lying between the germline termini. Via the germline V gene, CDR1 is MDHEN and CDR2 SYDVKM. CDR3 length: 15 amino acids, cysteine to phenylalanine. Only the CDR3 part of the read is kept: 45 bases, read in frame from the first base.